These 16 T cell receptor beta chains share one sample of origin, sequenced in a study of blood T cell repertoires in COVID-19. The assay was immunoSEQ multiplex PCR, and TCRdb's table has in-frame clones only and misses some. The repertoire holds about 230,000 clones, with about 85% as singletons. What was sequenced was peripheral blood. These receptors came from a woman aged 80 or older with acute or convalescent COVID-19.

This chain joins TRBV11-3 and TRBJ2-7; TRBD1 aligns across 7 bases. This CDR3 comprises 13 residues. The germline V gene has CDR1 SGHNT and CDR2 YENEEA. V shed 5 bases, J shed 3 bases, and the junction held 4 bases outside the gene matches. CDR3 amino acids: CASSRSGGYEQYF. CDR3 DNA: TGTGCCAGCAGCCGCTCAGGGGGCTACGAGCAGTACTTC.

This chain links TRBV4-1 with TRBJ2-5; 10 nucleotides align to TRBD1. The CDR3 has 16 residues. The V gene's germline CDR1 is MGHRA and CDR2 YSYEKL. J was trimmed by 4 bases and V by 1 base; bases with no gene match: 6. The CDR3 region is CASSQGQGAIGETQYF. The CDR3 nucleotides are TGCGCCAGCAGCCAAGGACAGGGGGCAATCGGAGAGACCCAGTACTTC.

CDR3: CASSALTADTSNQPQHF. The CDR3 DNA follows: TGTGCCAGTAGTGCCTTGACAGCTGACACTAGCAATCAGCCCCAGCATTTT. The chain uses TRBV19 and TRBJ1-5; D is possibly TRBD1 (5 bases). V lost 5 bases and J lost 0, with 17 bases in between. This CDR3 is built from 17 residues. Germline CDR1 reads LNHDA; CDR2 reads SQIVND (reference sequence).

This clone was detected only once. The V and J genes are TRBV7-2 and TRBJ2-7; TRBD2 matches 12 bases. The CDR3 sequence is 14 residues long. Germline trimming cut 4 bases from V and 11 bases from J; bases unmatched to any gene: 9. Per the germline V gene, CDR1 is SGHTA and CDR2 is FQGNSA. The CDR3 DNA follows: TGTGCCAGCAGCTCCAGGACTAGCGGGGCCAGGGAGTACTTC. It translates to CASSSRTSGAREYF. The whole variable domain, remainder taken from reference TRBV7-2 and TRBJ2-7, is GAGVSQSPSNKVTEKGKDVELRCDPISGHTALYWYRQSLGQGLEFLIYFQGNSAPDKSGLPSDRFSAERTGGSVSTLTIQRTQQEDSAVYLCASSSRTSGAREYFGPGTRLTVT.

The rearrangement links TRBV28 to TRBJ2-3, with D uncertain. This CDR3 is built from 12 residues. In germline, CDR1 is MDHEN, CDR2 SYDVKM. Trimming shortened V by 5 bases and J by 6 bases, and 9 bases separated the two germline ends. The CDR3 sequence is CASSLERDTQYF. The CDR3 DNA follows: TGTGCCAGCAGTCTCGAACGGGATACGCAGTATTTT.

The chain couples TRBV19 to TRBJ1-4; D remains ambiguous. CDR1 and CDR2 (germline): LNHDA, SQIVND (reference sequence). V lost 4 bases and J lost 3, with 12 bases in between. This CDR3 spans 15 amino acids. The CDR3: CASSRQREANEKLFF. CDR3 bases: TGTGCCAGTAGTAGGCAGAGGGAGGCTAATGAAAAACTGTTTTTT.

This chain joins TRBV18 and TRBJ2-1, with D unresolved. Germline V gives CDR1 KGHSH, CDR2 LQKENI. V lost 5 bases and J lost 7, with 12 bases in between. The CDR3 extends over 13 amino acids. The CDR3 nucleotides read TGTGCCAGCTCAGGCCCCAATCGAAATGAGCAGTTCTTC. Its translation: CASSGPNRNEQFF.

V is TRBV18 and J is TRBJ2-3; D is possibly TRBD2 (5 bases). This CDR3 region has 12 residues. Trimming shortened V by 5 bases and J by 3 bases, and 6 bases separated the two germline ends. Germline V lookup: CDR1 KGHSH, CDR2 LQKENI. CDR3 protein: CASSGETDTQYF. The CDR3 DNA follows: TGTGCCAGCTCAGGGGAGACAGATACGCAGTATTTT.

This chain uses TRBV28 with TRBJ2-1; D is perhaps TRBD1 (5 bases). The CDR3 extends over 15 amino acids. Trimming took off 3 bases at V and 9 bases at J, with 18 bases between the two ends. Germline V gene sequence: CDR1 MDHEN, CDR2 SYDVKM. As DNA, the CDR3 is TGTGCCAGCAGTTTTAGCCTAGGGGTGGAAGGTGAGCAGTTCTTC. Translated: CASSFSLGVEGEQFF.

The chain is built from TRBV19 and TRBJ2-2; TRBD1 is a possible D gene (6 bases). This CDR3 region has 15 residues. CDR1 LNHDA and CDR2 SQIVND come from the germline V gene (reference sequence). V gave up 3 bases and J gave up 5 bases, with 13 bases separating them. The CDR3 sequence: CASSIVAGATGELFF. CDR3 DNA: TGTGCCAGTAGTATTGTGGCAGGGGCGACCGGGGAGCTGTTTTTT.

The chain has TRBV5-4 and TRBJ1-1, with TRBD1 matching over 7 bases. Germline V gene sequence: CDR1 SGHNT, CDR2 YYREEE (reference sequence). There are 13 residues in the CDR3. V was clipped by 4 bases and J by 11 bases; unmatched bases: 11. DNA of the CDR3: TGTGCCAGCAGCCTTCGACAGGGAGGCGGTGCTTTCTTT. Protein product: CASSLRQGGGAFF.

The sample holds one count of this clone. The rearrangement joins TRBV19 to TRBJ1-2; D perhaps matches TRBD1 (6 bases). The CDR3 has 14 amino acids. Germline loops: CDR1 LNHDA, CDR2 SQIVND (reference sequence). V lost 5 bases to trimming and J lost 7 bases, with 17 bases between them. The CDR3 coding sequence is TGTGCCAGTAGTCCCCGAATCGGGACATCTGGCTACACCTTC. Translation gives CASSPRIGTSGYTF.

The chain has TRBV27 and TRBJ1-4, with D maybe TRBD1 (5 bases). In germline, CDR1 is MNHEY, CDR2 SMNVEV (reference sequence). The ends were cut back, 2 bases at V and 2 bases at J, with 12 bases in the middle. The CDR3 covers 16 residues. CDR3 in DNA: TGTGCCAGCAGTTTAGGTCCCCACAGGACTAATGAAAAACTGTTTTTT. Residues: CASSLGPHRTNEKLFF.

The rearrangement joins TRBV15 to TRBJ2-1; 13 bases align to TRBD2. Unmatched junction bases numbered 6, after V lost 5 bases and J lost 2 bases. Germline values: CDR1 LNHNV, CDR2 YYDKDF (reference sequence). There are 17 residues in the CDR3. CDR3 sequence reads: CATSPRTSGSPYNEQFF. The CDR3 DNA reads TGTGCCACCAGCCCTCGGACTAGCGGGAGTCCCTACAATGAGCAGTTCTTC.

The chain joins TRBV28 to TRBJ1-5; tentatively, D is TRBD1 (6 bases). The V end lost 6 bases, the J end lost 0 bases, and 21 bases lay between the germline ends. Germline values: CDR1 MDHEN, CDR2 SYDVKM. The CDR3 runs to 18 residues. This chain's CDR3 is CASSLPNIRGYSNQPQHF. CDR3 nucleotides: TGTGCCAGCAGCCTACCCAATATTAGGGGGTATAGCAATCAGCCCCAGCATTTT.

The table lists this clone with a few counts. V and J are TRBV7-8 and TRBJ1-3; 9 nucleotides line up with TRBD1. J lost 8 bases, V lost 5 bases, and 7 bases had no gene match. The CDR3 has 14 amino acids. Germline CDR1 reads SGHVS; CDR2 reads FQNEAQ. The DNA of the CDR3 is TGTGCCAGCAGCGTAAGGGACAGGGAAGACACCATATATTTT. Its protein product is CASSVRDREDTIYF.